One and the same sample provided the 6 T cell receptor beta chains below, sequenced in a study of blood T cell repertoires in COVID-19. Sequenced by immunoSEQ multiplex PCR; TCRdb stores in-frame clones only, minus some. The sample carries under 200,000 clones, 82% recorded once. The material sequenced was PBMCs or T cells enriched from blood (not recorded which). These TCRs come from a woman aged 55-69 years with acute COVID-19.

The DNA for the CDR3 is TGTGCCAGCAGAGTAACGCAGGGCAAGGAGACCCAGTACTTC. Translated, it gives CASRVTQGKETQYF. The chain recombines TRBV2 with TRBJ2-5; tentatively, D is TRBD1 (5 bases). Germline lookup yields CDR1 SNHLY and CDR2 FYNNEI. V was clipped by 6 bases and J by 5 bases, with 16 bases between them. This CDR3 is built from 14 residues.

This clone was seen only once. This sequence joins TRBV6-4 and TRBJ1-2; weak D call: TRBD1 (5 bases). This CDR3 region has 15 residues. Trimming left V 3 bases short and J 5 bases short, with 16 bases between. CDR1 MRHNA and CDR2 SNTAGT come from the germline V gene. The CDR3 DNA follows: TGTGCCAGCAGTGAAGAGAAGGGGATAGGGTATGGCTACACCTTC. It is translated as CASSEEKGIGYGYTF.

The J gene is TRBJ1-4, the V gene TRBV27; tentative D call: TRBD1 (5 bases). V was clipped by 3 bases and J by 6 bases, with 14 bases between them. CDR1 MNHEY and CDR2 SMNVEV come from the germline V gene (reference sequence). This CDR3 comprises 15 residues. As DNA, the CDR3 is TGTGCCAGCAGTTTCCTGGCGGGGGTGGATGAAAAACTGTTTTTT. It codes for CASSFLAGVDEKLFF.

This clone has at least ten counts. J is TRBJ2-3 and V is TRBV29-1, with 7 nucleotides matching TRBD2. The germline gives CDR1 SQVTM, CDR2 ANQGSEA. The CDR3 contains 14 residues. V lost 6 bases and J lost 5; bases outside the gene matches: 11. The CDR3 DNA reads as TGCAGCGTGGACGGGAGCGGGGCGATAGATACGCAGTATTTT. This translates into CSVDGSGAIDTQYF.

The V call is TRBV7-9, the J call TRBJ1-5, with 8 bases aligning to TRBD1. The germline gives CDR1 SEHNR, CDR2 FQNEAQ (reference sequence). The CDR3 runs to 14 residues. V lost 5 bases and J lost 7; bases outside the gene matches: 7. The CDR3 here is CASSTDRDLQPQHF. In nucleotides, the CDR3 is TGTGCCAGCAGCACGGACAGGGATTTGCAGCCCCAGCATTTT. The full variable domain, rest sourced from reference TRBV7-9 and TRBJ1-5, is DTGVSQNPRHKITKRGQNVTFRCDPISEHNRLYWYRQTLGQGPEFLTYFQNEAQLEKSRLLSDRFSAERPKGSFSTLEIQRTEQGDSAMYLCASSTDRDLQPQHFGDGTRLSIL.

The rearrangement links TRBV11-3 to TRBJ2-3; 11 nucleotides match TRBD2. V shed 5 bases, J shed 5 bases, and the junction held 6 bases outside the gene matches. The CDR3 extends over 15 amino acids. Germline loops: CDR1 SGHNT, CDR2 YENEEA. CDR3 sequence (DNA): TGTGCCAGCAGCACCGGACTAGCGGGTCAAGATACGCAGTATTTT. Amino acid sequence: CASSTGLAGQDTQYF.